A single T cell receptor beta chain is shown here with its context. Its specific antigen is unknown. No much larger clone exists at a distance of one base, and base qualities are not known. Receptors were amplified or captured by the immunoSEQ multiplex PCR assay. Per the authors' processing: A statistical classification framework was developed to diagnose cytomegalovirus status using the catalog of TCR beta chain sequences. As stored in TCRdb, this immuneACCESS dataset retains in-frame rearrangements with V and J assigned. A fraction of the clones does not appear; measured against another copy, unresolved V genes explain less than half of the discrepancy, and the remainder lacks a known reason. D and trimming were read from the DNA, whereas the V and J calls and clone size are those reported in that table. The sample table shows about 170,000 clones, and about 96% are seen once. 0.8% to 0.95% of the sample is in the top ten clones.

The data derive from a study of cytomegalovirus exposure and HLA in healthy donors (TCRdb year 2017). As for the study more broadly: According to a later analysis, one platform produced both the 110 or so validation repertoires and the roughly 660 repertoires of the first cohort. The study was designed to test whether signatures of past pathogen exposure could be identified by cataloging public T cell receptors. In addition to the first cohort of around 670 subjects, a separate validation cohort of some 120 different subjects was used. The study combined high-throughput TCR immunosequencing, statistical association of individual TCRs with disease status, and machine learning to predict cytomegalovirus infection status.

General study outcomes and caveats: A later analysis found that TCRs clustered in the first cohort also tended to co-occur in the 120 or so validation repertoires, with about 94% of cluster scores above 0. Most TCR sequences were observed very rarely across donors, whereas some public TCRs were present in many individuals. The classifier was reported to diagnose cytomegalovirus status with high specificity and sensitivity in both the original and validation cohorts. Three of the identified cytomegalovirus-associated TCR beta chains were confirmed in vitro to be specific for cytomegalovirus antigens. The study listed over 150 TCR beta chains as associated with cytomegalovirus. A later analysis lacked HLA typing for the validation cohort, so it scored co-occurrence in that cohort across all 110 or so repertoires. The authors suggested that the approach could potentially be generalized to other disease states and immunological phenotypes.

Donors formed part of the validation cohort, which comprised 120 or so subjects and was distinct from the first cohort of under 800 subjects. Sequencing was performed on PBMCs. The TCR sequence derives from a woman under 30 in good health and CMV-seronegative.

The CDR3 here reads CASRDIRGGATEAFF. The DNA sequence is as follows: TGTGCCAGCAGGGACATCCGGGGAGGAGCCACTGAAGCTTTCTTT. This receptor chain uses TRBV6-5 and TRBJ1-1, with TRBD1 as a weak D call on 5 bases. The CDR3 numbers 15 residues from cysteine through phenylalanine. The retained sequence is limited to the CDR3, 45 bases, with the frame set at the first base. V and J are truncated by 6 bases and 4 bases respectively, leaving an intervening sequence of 18 bases. CDR1 and CDR2 are drawn from the germline V gene: MNHEY, SVGAGI.